This T cell receptor beta chain was obtained from a study of blood T cell repertoires in COVID-19. Seattle's cohort entered during active infection and was followed longitudinally. CDR1 SGHVS and CDR2 FQNEAQ come from the germline V gene. The CDR3 totals 13 residues. Trimming took 4 bases from V and 7 from J, leaving 14 bases between them. In the source study's methods: For nucleated cells, counts were estimated from reference gene primer amplification. Data came from immunoSEQ multiplex PCR; TCRdb stores just in-frame clones and leaves some out. D and trimming were read from the DNA, whereas the V and J calls and clone size are those reported in that table. The sample carries some 56,000 clones, 80% to 90% recorded once.

The chain has TRBV7-8 and TRBJ2-7, with unresolved D. The clonotype comes from an older woman with COVID-19, enrolled during active disease. The sample consisted of peripheral blood. The CDR3: CASSSQREAEQYF. The CDR3 nucleotides read TGTGCCAGCAGCTCTCAAAGAGAAGCTGAGCAGTACTTC. The full variable domain, its missing parts supplied by reference TRBV7-8 and TRBJ2-7, is GAGVSQSPRYKVAKRGQDVALRCDPISGHVSLFWYQQALGQGPEFLTYFQNEAQLDKSGLPSDRFFAERPEGSVSTLKIQRTQQEDSAVYLCASSSQREAEQYFGPGTRLTVT.